This TCR beta chain emerged from a study of T-cell reconstitution after alpha-beta-depleted transplantation in children. This clonotype was detected ten times or more. The target antigen is unknown. Findings and caveats of the study: Surviving recipient cells, namely T cells and thymic progenitors, were the source of high day-60 TCRbeta diversity in some patients. T-cell counts and diversity were attributed mostly to newly produced T cells one year after transplant.

This sample's TCRbeta library carried unique molecular identifier barcodes. A single record per CDR3 protein comes from TCRdb applying MiXCR to the PCR reads. Here the sample spans 220,000 or so distinct CDR3 sequences, under 9.5% being singletons. Losses at the gene ends were 10 bases for V and 1 base for J; bases not matched to a gene: 5. CDR3 length: 13 amino acids. Germline V gene data show CDR1 as MDHEN and CDR2 as SYDVKM. The chain carries TRBV28 and TRBJ2-3; 7 nucleotides align to TRBD1. This specimen consisted of PBMCs, mostly from graft donor cells, obtained 180 days after TCRalphabeta/CD19-depleted stem cell transplant. The source of this sequence is a male patient under 18 who had a stem cell transplant for acute lymphoblastic leukemia, so the T cells may come from the graft donor. The CDR3 here is CATRTGGTDTQYF. For the CDR3, the DNA is TGTGCCACCCGAACAGGGGGCACAGATACGCAGTATTTT.